This TCR beta chain was identified in a study of T cell responses to AZD1222 COVID-19 vaccine (dated by TCRdb to the early 2020s). Broadly, across the study: AZD1222 recipients whose second dose came at about 4 weeks and those whose second dose came at about 12 weeks were combined into one group, since spike-specific TCR depth and breadth did not differ between the two schedules. TCR sequencing was performed for 230 to 250 trial participants, of whom about 210 were given two doses of AZD1222 and approximately 26 were given two doses of MenACWY control vaccine. Trial participants were enrolled by age into 18-55, 56-69 and 70-plus year subgroups, with about 150, 28 and 57 TCR-sequenced participants respectively. Study-wide findings and limitations: Because no day 14 peak-response samples were available, the repertoires could be characterized only after the peak T cell response. In the small 56-69-year group, the increase in depth fell short of significance, most likely because of low power. After two AZD1222 doses, spike-specific TCR breadth and depth were significantly higher than at day 0 and than in MenACWY recipients. Nearly half of unique spike-specific TCRs reportedly recognized epitopes outside regions mutated in the B.1.351 and B.1.1.7 variants. Conclusions about previously exposed vaccinees were limited because only six AZD1222 recipients were SARS-CoV-2 seropositive at baseline. Participants were mostly white British and included more females than males, and it was suggested by the authors that clonal diversity may have been underestimated. The whole spike protein was spanned by vaccine-associated CD4 TCRs, and dominant responses were seen in regions 160-218 and 743-854.

The time point label of this sample denotes: baseline before first vaccination. The vaccinee samples were drawn from two UK trials, COV001 and COV002, one of which was a single-blind randomized controlled phase 2/3 trial testing AZD1222 (ChAdOx1 nCoV-19) in healthy adults. Trial participant PBMC samples were collected at day 0 and day 28 after the second dose for TCRbeta chain sequencing. The CDR3 runs 17 amino acids, cysteine and phenylalanine included. Only the CDR3 region is kept as DNA, spanning 51 bases read in frame from base 1. The germline V gene yields MGHDK for CDR1 and SYGVNS for CDR2. V was cut back by 8 bases and J by 7 bases, leaving a gap of 26 bases between them. The CDR3 regions of human TCRbeta chains were analyzed by immunosequencing. Concerning the study's data processing: Repertoire TCRs were matched against a reference library of SARS-CoV-2-specific TCRs generated with the MIRA antigen-specificity platform. Breadth was defined as the fraction of unique TCRs that were SARS-CoV-2-associated. Depth was defined as the fraction of total T cells that were SARS-CoV-2-associated. Each spike-specific TCR was assigned to its reactive spike region and to a CD4 or CD8 class using the MIRA data. Log10-transformed breadth and depth values were compared by one-way ANOVA with Sidak's multiple comparisons tests. In its TCRdb copy, this immuneACCESS table keeps in-frame sequences only and misses some clones. Where compared with another copy, unresolved V genes explain less than half of these, and the others have no known cause. The DNA was the basis for D and trimming; V, J and clone size are from that table. The table for this sample lists about 63,000 clones; about 85% of them were counted only once. Around a fifth of the sample rests with the top ten.

Regarding this clone: Its recognized antigen is unknown. The input lacks base qualities; no much larger clone sits a single base away.

The sample consisted of peripheral blood, taken on day 0 of AZD1222 vaccination. The V and J segments used are TRBV25-1 and TRBJ2-2; there is no confident call for the D gene. This TCR derives from an adult in good health. The sequence in DNA is TGTGCCAGCGGTAGAGATCCGGGTCCCCGTAGGGTCGGGGAGCTGTTTTTT. Its translation is CASGRDPGPRRVGELFF.